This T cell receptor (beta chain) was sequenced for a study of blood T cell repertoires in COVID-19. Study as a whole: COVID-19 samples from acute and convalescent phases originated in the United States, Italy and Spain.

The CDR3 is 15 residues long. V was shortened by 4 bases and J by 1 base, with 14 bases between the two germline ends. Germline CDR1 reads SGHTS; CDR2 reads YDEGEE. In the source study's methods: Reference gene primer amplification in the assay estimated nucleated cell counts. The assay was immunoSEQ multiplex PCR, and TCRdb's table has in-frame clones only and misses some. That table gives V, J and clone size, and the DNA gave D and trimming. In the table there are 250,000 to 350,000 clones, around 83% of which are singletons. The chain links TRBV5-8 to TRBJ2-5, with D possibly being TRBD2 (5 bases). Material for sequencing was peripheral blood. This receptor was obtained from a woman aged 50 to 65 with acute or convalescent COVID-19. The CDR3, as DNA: TGTGCCAGCAGCCCGAGTGGAGGATTCCAAGAGACCCAGTACTTC. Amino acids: CASSPSGGFQETQYF.